The present T cell receptor (beta chain) was sequenced within a study of T cells in tumors after PD-1 blockade. Whole-study results and caveats: Blood contained 40% to 50% of the tumor's TCR clonotypes.

TCRdb's copy holds only in-frame clones and misses some; the assay was immunoSEQ multiplex PCR. Of tens of thousands of clones listed, about four fifths are singletons. This CDR3 region has 16 residues. Per the germline V gene, CDR1 is SGHKS and CDR2 is YYEKEE (reference sequence). V was shortened by 0 bases and J by 4 bases, with 11 bases between the two germline ends. Note on this clone: The target antigen is unknown.

The material sequenced was PBMCs, taken before anti-PD-1 treatment. The V gene is TRBV5-5, the J gene TRBJ2-6; unclear D gene. This TCR was recovered from a human donor with basal cell carcinoma. The CDR3 here is CASSLDWVRGANVLTF. DNA for the CDR3: TGTGCCAGCAGCTTGGATTGGGTCCGCGGGGCCAACGTCCTGACTTTC. The full variable domain, its missing parts supplied by reference TRBV5-5 and TRBJ2-6, is DAGVTQSPTHLIKTRGQQVTLRCSPISGHKSVSWYQQVLGQGPQFIFQYYEKEERGRGNFPDRFSARQFPNYSSELNVNALLLGDSALYLCASSLDWVRGANVLTFGAGSRLTVL.